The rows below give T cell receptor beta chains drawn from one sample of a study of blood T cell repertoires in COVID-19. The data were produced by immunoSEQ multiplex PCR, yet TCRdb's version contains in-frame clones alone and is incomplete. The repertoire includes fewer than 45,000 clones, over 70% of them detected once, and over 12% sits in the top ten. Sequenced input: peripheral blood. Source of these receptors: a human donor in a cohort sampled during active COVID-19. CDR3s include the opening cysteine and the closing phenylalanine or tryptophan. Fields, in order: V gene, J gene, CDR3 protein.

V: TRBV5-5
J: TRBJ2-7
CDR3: CASSQQGYEQYF

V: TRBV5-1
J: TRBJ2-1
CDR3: CASSRRAGVMYNEQFF

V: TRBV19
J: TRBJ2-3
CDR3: CASSSPDTQYF

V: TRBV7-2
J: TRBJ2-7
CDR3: CASSLGPGGPAYEQYF

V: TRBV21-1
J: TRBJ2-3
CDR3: CASSKGLAGRGAGTDTQYF

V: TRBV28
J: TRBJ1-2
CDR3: CASSLGGGNYGYTF

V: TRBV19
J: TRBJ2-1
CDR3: CASSIAGTSGRRYEQFF

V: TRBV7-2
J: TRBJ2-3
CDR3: CASSLVRGGGTDTQYF

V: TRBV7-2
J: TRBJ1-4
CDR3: CASSFGGAPGDEKLFF

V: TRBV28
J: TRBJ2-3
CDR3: CASSSVLAGVRVETDTQYF